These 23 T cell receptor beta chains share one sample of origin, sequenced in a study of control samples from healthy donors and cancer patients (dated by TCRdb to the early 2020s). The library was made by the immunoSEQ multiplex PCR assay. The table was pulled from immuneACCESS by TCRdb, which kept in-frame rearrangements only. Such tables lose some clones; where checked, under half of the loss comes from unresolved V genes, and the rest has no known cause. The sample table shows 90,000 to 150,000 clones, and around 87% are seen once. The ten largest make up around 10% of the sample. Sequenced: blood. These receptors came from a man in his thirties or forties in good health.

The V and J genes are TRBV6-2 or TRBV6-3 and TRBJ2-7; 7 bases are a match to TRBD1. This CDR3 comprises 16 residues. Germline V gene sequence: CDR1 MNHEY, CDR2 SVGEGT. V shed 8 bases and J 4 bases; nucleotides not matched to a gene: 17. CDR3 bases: TGTGCCAGCGGCCGTCCGGGACAGTACTCCGGATACGAGCAGTACTTC. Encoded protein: CASGRPGQYSGYEQYF.

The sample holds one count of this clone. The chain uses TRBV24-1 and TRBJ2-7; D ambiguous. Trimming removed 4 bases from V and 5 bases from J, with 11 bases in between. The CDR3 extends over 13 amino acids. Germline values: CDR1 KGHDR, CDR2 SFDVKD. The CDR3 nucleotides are TGTGCCACCAGTGACCCGGAACCTAACGAGCAGTACGTC. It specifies CATSDPEPNEQYV.

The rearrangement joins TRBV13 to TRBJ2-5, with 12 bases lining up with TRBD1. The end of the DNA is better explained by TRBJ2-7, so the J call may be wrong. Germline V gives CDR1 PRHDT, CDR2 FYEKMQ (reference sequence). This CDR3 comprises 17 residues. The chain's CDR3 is CASSLEGQGAGEYEQYF. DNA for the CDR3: TGTGCCAGCAGCTTAGAGGGACAGGGGGCCGGAGAGTACGAGCAGTACTTC.

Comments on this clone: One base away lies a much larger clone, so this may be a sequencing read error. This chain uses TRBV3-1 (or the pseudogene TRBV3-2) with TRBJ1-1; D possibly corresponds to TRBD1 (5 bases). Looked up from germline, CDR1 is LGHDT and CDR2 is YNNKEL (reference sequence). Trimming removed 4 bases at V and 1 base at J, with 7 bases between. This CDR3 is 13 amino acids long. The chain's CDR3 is CASSPTGNTEAFF. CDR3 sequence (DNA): TGTGCCAGCAGCCCCACAGGGAACACTGAAGCTTTCTTT.

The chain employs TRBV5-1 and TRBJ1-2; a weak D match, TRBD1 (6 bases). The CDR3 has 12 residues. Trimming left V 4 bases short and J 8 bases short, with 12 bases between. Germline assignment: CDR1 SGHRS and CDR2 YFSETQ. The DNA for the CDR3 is TGCGCCAGCAGCCCGGACCAGGGGGGCTACACCTTC. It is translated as CASSPDQGGYTF.

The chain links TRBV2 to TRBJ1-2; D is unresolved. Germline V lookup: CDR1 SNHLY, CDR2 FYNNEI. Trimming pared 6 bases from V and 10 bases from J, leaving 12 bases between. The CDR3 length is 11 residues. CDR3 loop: CASRARPDYTF. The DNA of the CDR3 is TGTGCCAGCAGAGCCAGGCCAGACTACACCTTC. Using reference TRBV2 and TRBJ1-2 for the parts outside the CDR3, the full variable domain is EPEVTQTPSHQVTQMGQEVILRCVPISNHLYFYWYRQILGQKVEFLVSFYNNEISEKSEIFDDQFSVERPDGSNFTLKIRSTKLEDSAMYFCASRARPDYTFGSGTRLTVV.

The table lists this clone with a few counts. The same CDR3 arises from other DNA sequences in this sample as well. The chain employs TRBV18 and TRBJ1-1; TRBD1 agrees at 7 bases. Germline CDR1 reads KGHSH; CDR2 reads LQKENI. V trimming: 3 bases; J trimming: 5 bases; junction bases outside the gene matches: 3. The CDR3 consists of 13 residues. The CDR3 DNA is TGTGCCAGCTCACCCATCAGGGGGACTGAAGCTTTCTTT. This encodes CASSPIRGTEAFF.

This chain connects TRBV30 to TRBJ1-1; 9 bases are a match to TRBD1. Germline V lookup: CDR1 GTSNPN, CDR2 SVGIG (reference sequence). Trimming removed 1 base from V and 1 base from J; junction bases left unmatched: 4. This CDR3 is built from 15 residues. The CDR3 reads CAWSDRGLGNTEAFF. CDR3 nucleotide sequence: TGTGCCTGGAGTGACAGGGGGCTGGGGAACACTGAAGCTTTCTTT.

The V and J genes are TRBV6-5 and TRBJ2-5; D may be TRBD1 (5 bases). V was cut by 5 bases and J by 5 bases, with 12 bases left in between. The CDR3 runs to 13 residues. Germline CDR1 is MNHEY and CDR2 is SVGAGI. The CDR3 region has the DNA TGTGCCAGCAGTCCTGACAGTAGGGAGACCCAGTACTTC. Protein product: CASSPDSRETQYF.

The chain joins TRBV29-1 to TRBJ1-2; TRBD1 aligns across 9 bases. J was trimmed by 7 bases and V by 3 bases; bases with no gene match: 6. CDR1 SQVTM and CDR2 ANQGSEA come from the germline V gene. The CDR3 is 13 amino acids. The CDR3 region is CSVDRDRAGGYTF. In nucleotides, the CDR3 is TGCAGCGTTGACCGGGACAGGGCCGGTGGCTACACCTTC.

The CDR3 spells CASSLRGLSYNEQFF. CDR3 DNA sequence: TGTGCCAGTAGTCTAAGAGGGCTATCCTACAATGAGCAGTTCTTC. V gene TRBV19 combines with J gene TRBJ2-1; a weak D match, TRBD2 (5 bases). CDR3 length equals 15 residues. Germline-derived CDR1 and CDR2 are LNHDA and SQIVND (reference sequence). Trimming took off 5 bases at V and 1 base at J, with 12 bases between the two ends.

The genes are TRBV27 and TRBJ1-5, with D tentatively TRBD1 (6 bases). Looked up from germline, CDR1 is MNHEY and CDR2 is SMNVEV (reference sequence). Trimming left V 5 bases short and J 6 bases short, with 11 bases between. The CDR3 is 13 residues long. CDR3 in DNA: TGTGCCAGCAGTCACCAGGGGAGTCAGCCCCAGCATTTT. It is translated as CASSHQGSQPQHF.

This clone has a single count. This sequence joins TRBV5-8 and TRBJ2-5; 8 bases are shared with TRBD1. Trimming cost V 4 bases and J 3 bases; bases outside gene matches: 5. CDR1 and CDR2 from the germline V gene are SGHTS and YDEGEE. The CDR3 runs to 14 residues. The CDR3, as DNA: TGTGCCAGCAGCGAGGACAGGGCGGAAGAGACCCAGTACTTC. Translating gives CASSEDRAEETQYF.

CDR3 sequence: CASSYTLPQENQPQHF. CDR3 in DNA: TGTGCCAGCAGTTACACCCTTCCACAGGAGAATCAGCCCCAGCATTTT. The chain has TRBV6-6 and TRBJ1-5; D might be TRBD1 (5 bases). Looked up from germline, CDR1 is MNHNY and CDR2 is SVGAGI (reference sequence). V was clipped by 2 bases and J by 4 bases, with 15 bases between them. The CDR3 length is 16 residues.

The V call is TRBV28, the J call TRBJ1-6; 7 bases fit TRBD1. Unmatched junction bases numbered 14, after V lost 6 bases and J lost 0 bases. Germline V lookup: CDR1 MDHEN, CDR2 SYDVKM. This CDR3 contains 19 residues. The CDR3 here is CASRGLTGARSSYNSPLHF. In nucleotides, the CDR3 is TGTGCCAGCAGGGGGCTAACAGGGGCCCGGAGCTCCTATAATTCACCCCTCCACTTT.

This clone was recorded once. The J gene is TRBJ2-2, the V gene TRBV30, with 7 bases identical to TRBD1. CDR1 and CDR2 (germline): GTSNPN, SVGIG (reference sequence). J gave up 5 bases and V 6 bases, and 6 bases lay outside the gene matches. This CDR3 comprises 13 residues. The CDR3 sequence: CACPQGRTGELFF. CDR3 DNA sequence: TGTGCCTGCCCACAGGGGCGGACCGGGGAGCTGTTTTTT.

CDR3 sequence: CASTQAEGMYNEQFF. The CDR3 region has the DNA TGCGCCAGCACACAAGCGGAGGGTATGTACAATGAGCAGTTCTTC. The V and J genes are TRBV5-1 and TRBJ2-1, with D possibly matching TRBD2 (6 bases). The V end lost 6 bases, the J end lost 4 bases, and 17 bases lay between the germline ends. This CDR3 has 15 amino acids. Germline CDR1 is SGHRS and CDR2 is YFSETQ.

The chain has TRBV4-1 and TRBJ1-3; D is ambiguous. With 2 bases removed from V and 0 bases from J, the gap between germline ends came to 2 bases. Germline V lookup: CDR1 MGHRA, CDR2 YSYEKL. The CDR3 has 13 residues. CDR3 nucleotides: TGCGCCAGCAGCCAAAACTCTGGAAACACCATATATTTT. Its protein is CASSQNSGNTIYF.

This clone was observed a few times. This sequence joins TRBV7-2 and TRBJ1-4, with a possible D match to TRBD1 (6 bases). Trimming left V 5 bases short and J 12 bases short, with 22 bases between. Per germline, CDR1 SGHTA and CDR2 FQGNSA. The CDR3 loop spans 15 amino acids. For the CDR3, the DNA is TGTGCCAGCAGCCCGGAGTCATTAACAGGGTCGGAACTGTTTTTT. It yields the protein CASSPESLTGSELFF.

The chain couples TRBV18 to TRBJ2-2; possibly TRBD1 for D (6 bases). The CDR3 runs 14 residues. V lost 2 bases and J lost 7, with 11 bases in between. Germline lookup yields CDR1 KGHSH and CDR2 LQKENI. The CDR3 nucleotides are TGTGCCAGCTCACCAAACAGGGATGTCGGGGAGCTGTTTTTT. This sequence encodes CASSPNRDVGELFF.

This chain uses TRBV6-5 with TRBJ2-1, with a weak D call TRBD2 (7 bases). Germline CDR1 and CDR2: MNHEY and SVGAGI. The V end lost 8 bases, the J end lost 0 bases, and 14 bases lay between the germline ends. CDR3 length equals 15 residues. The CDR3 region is CASDGGPSSYNEQFF. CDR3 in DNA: TGTGCCAGCGACGGGGGGCCTAGCTCCTACAATGAGCAGTTCTTC.

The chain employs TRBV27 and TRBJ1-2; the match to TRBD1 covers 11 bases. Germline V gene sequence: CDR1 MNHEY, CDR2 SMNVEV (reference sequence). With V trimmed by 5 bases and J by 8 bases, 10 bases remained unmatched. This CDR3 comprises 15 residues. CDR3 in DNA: TGTGCCAGCAGTCCAACGGACAGGGGGCGTGGGGGCTACACCTTC. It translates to CASSPTDRGRGGYTF.

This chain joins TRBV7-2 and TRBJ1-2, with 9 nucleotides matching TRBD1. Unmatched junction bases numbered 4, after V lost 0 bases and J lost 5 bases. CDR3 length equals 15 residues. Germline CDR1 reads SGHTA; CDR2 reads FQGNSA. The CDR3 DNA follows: TGTGCCAGCAGCTTAGCCGGGGACAGGGTTTATGGCTACACCTTC. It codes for CASSLAGDRVYGYTF.